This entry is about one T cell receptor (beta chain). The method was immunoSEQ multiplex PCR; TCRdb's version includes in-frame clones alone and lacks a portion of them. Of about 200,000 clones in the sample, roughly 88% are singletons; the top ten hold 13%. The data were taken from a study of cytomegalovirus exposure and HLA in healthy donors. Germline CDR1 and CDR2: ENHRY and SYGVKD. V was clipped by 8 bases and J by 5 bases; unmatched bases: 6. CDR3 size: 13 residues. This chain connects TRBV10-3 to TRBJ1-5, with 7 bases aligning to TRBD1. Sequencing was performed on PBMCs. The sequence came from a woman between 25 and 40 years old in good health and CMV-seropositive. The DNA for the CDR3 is TGTGCCATCGGGGACAGCGATTATCAGCCCCAGCATTTT. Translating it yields CAIGDSDYQPQHF.